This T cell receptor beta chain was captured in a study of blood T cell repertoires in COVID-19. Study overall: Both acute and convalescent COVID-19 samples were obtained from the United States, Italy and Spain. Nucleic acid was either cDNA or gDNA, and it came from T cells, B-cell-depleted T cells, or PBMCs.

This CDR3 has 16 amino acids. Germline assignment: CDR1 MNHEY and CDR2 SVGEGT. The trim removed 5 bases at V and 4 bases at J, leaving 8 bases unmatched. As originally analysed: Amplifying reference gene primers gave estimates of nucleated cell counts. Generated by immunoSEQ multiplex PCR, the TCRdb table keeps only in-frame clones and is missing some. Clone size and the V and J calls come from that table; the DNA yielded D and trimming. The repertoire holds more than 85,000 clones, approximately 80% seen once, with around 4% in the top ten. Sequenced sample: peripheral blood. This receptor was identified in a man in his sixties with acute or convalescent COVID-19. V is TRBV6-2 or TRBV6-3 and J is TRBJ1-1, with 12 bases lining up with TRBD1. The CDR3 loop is CASSRDRGPEGTEAFF. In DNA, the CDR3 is TGTGCCAGCAGTCGGGACAGGGGGCCGGAAGGCACTGAAGCTTTCTTT.